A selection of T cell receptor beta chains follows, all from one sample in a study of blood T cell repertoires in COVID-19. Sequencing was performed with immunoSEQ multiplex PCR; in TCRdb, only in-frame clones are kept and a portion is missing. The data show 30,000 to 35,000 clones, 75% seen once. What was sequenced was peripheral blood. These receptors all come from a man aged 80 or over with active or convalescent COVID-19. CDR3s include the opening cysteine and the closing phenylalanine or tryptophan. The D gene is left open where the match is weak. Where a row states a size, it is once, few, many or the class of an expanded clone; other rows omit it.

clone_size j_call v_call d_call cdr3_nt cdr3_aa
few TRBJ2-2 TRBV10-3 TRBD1 TGTGCCATCAGGAGACAGGGCCTTAGGGCCAATAACACCGGGGAGCTGTTTTTT CAIRRQGLRANNTGELFF
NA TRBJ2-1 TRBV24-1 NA TGTGCCACCAGTGATACACTGACTAGTAGGTTCTTC CATSDTLTSRFF
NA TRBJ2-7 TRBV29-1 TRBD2 TGCAGCGTTCGGCGGGAGGACGAGCAGTACTTC CSVRREDEQYF
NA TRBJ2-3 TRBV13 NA TGTGCCAGCAGCTTCTGGCTAGCTGCAACAACCACAGATACGCAGTATTTT CASSFWLAATTTDTQYF
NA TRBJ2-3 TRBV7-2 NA TGTGCCAGCAGCTTAACGGGAGACGGCGCAGATACGCAGTATTTT CASSLTGDGADTQYF
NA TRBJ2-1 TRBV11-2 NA TGTGCCAGCAGCTTAGACTGGCGGGGCTATTACATTGAGCAGTTCTTC CASSLDWRGYYIEQFF
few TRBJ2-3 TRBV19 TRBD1 TGTGCCAGTAGGAACACAGGGGGCTTAACAGATACGCAGTATTTT CASRNTGGLTDTQYF
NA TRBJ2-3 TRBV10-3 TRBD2 TGTGCCATGGCGGGGGAACGCACAGATACGCAGTATTTT CAMAGERTDTQYF
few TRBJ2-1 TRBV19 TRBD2 TGTGCCAGTAGTATACATGGGACTAGTCTGAATGAGCAGTTCTTC CASSIHGTSLNEQFF
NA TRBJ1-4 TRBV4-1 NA TGCGCCAGCAGCCAAGGGGGCCTTAATGAAAAACTGTTTTTT CASSQGGLNEKLFF
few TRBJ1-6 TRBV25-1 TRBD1 TGTGCCAGCAGTGGACACCGGGACAGAGCGATCTACTTT CASSGHRDRAIYF
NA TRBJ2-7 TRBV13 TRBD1 TGTGCCAGCAGCTTACAGGGGGCAACCTCCTACGAGCAGTACTTC CASSLQGATSYEQYF
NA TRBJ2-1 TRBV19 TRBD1 TGTGCCAGTAGTAGTTCACTTCCGGGACAGGGGGCTAGTGAGCAGTTCTTC CASSSSLPGQGASEQFF
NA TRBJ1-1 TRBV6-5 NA TGTGCCAGCAGTTATCGGACAAAGCTCGGGAGCACTGAAGCTTTCTTT CASSYRTKLGSTEAFF
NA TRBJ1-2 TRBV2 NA TGTGCCAGCACTATGGACACACGGAGCTATGGCTACACCTTC CASTMDTRSYGYTF
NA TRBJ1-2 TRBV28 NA TGTGCCAGCAGCCAGGGTGAGATTTTTTCTGGTGGCTACACCTTC CASSQGEIFSGGYTF
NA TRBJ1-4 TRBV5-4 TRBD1 TGTGCCAGCAGCTTGGACCAGGGGGCGCGCGAAAAACTGTTTTTT CASSLDQGAREKLFF
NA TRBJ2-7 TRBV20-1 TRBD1 TGCACCCCCCGGGACAGCGAGCAGTACTTC CTPRDSEQYF
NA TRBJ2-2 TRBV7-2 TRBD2 TGTGCCAGCAGCCCAGACACGGAGCGGGGAAACACCGGGGAGCTGTTTTTT CASSPDTERGNTGELFF
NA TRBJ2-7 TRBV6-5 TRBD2 TGTGCCAGCAGTTACGCTAGCGGGATCGTAGGCGAGCAGTACTTC CASSYASGIVGEQYF
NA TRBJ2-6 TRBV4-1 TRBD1 TGCGCCAGCAGCTACTCCCGGGACAGGGACGCTGGGGCCAACGTCCTGACTTTC CASSYSRDRDAGANVLTF
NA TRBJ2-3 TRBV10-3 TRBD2 TGTGCCATCAGTGAGTCGAAGCTAGCGGGGCGCACAGATACGCAGTATTTT CAISESKLAGRTDTQYF
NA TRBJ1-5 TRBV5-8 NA TGTGCCAGCAGCTGGCAGAACAGGAAAAATCAGCCCCAGCATTTT CASSWQNRKNQPQHF
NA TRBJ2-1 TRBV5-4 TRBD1 TGTGCCAGCAGCTATCCGGGACAGGGGCACAATGAGCAGTTCTTC CASSYPGQGHNEQFF
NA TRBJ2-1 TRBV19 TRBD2 TGTGCCAGTAGTATAGCAGCGACTAGCGGGAGGGCCGGCAATGAGCAGTTCTTC CASSIAATSGRAGNEQFF
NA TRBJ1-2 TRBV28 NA TGTGCCAGCAGTTTAACTGCGGACTATGGCTACACCTTC CASSLTADYGYTF
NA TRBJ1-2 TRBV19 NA TGTGCCAGTACCTACCGGGAGGGCGCGCGGGTTGGCTACACCTTC CASTYREGARVGYTF
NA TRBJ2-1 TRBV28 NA TGTGCCAGCAGTCCTGGGGGCGGCTCCTACAATGAGCAGTTCTTC CASSPGGGSYNEQFF
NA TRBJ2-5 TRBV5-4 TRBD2 TGTGCCACACTATATTATAGGGCGGGAGGGCCAGAGACCCAGTACTTC CATLYYRAGGPETQYF
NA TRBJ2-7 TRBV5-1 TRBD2 TGCGCCAGCAGCTTGGGGAGCGGGATGGGGGGCTACGAGCAGTACTTC CASSLGSGMGGYEQYF
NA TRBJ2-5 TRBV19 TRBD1 TGTGCCAGTAGTATAGATGCCTGGACAGGTTTGGGTTCGGAGACCCAGTACTTC CASSIDAWTGLGSETQYF
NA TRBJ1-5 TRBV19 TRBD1 TGTGCCAGTAGTGCGGGACAGGGTCTTAGTCAGCCCCAGCATTTT CASSAGQGLSQPQHF
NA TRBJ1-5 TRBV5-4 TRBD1 TGTGCCAGCAGCTTTGGGACAGGGGGCGATCAGCCCCAGCATTTT CASSFGTGGDQPQHF
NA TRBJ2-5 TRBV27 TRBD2 TGTGCCAGCAGTTTATCCCTAGCGGAGCGATCCCGCACCCAGTACTTC CASSLSLAERSRTQYF
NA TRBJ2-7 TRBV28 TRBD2 TGTGCCAGCAGTTTCCCGACTAGCGGGATGAACGAGCAGTACTTC CASSFPTSGMNEQYF
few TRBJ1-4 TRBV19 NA TGTGCCACCACGCGGGGGCAGGCAACTAATGAAAAACTGTTTTTT CATTRGQATNEKLFF
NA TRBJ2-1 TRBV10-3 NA TGTGCCATCACCCGGGGTGGGTTGAGCGATGAGCAGTTCTTC CAITRGGLSDEQFF
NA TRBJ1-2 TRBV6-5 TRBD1 TGTGCCAGCAGTTACGACTACAGGGGTACCTATGGCTACACCTTC CASSYDYRGTYGYTF
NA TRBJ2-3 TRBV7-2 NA TGTGCCAGCAGCCTAACACGGGGTTCTAGCACAGATACGCAGTATTTT CASSLTRGSSTDTQYF
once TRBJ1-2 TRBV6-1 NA TGTGCCAGCAGGGAAGGAGGGGGTAACTATGGCTACACCTTC CASREGGGNYGYTF
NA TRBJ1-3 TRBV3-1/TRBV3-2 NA TGTGCCAGCAGCCCAAGACAGGACCAAACCTCTGGAAACACCATATATTTT CASSPRQDQTSGNTIYF
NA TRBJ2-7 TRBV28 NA TGTGCCAGCAGTTTATATGGGCTGGAAACCTACGAGCAGTACTTC CASSLYGLETYEQYF